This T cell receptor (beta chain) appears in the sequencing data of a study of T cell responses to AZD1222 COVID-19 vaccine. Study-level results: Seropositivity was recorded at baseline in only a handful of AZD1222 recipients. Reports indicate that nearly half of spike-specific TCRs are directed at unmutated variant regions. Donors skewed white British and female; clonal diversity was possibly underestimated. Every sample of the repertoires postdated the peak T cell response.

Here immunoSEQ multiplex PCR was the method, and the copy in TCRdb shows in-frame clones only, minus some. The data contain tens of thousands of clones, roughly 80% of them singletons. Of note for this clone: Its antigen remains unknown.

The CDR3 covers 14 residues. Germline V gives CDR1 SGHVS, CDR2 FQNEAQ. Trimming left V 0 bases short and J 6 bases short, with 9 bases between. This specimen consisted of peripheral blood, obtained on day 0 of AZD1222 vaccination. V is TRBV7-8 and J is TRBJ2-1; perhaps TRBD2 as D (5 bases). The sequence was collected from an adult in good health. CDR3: CASSLALGSNEQFF. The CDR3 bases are TGTGCCAGCAGCTTAGCGCTGGGGAGCAATGAGCAGTTCTTC.